This TCR beta chain was captured in a study of blood T cell repertoires in COVID-19. As originally analysed: How many nucleated cells were present was estimated from reference gene primer amplification. The repertoire was sequenced with immunoSEQ multiplex PCR; TCRdb's copy has only in-frame clones and lacks some. That table furnishes V, J and clone size, whereas the DNA furnished D and trimming. The table records a few hundred thousand clones, approximately 90% of them present only once. Enrollees, about 18 to 89 years old, lived in fewer than 25 US areas. CDR3 length: 15 amino acids. CDR1 and CDR2 (germline): SGHTA, FQGNSA. J gave up 5 bases and V 5 bases, and 10 bases lay outside the gene matches.

This chain connects TRBV7-2 to TRBJ1-1; 8 bases line up with TRBD1. The receptor was derived from a man under 40 who had recovered from COVID-19. The specimen sequenced was PBMCs or T cells enriched from blood (not recorded which). For the CDR3, the DNA is TGTGCCAGCAGCCTAAGGACAGGGCCATTTACTGAAGCTTTCTTT. Amino acids: CASSLRTGPFTEAFF.